The clone carrying this T cell receptor (beta chain) was detected a few times. Investigators amplified TCR beta CDR3 regions from RNA transcripts. An initial RT-PCR round employing HTBI primers preceded a second-round multiplex PCR. TCRdb itself ran the multiplex PCR reads through MiXCR, one entry per CDR3 protein. The data hold about 600,000 distinct CDR3 sequences, with under 45% observed a single time. Germline CDR1 and CDR2: KGHSH and LQKENI. The CDR3 extends over 15 amino acids. V lost 2 bases to trimming and J lost 3 bases, with 10 bases between them. The data stem from a study of Graves' ophthalmopathy and Graves' hyperthyroidism. Orbital computed tomography, together with clinical symptoms, serum thyroxine, TRAb and thyroid ultrasound, was used for diagnosis.

Sample: peripheral blood or thyroid tissue (not recorded which). This chain connects TRBV18 to TRBJ2-2, with D hard to call. This TCR derives from an adult man with Graves' hyperthyroidism. CDR3 amino acids: CASSPMQVYTGELFF. The CDR3 bases are TGTGCCAGCTCACCAATGCAGGTCTACACCGGGGAGCTGTTTTTT.